This TCR beta chain is from a study of blood T cell repertoires in COVID-19. Study-wide context: Acute-phase and convalescent COVID-19 samples originated in the United States, Italy and Spain. Sample material is recorded as cDNA or gDNA derived from T cells, B-cell-depleted T cells, or PBMCs.

Authors' methods: Scientists estimated how many nucleated cells there were by amplifying reference gene primers. The table came from immunoSEQ multiplex PCR; TCRdb's copy has only in-frame clones and leaves some out. That table is the source of V, J and clone size, and D and trimming were worked out from the DNA. Seen here are 140,000 to 150,000 clones, over 80% observed once, and the top ten hold approximately 2.7%. The V end lost 2 bases, the J end lost 6 bases, and 18 bases lay between the germline ends. Germline V CDR1 and CDR2: ENHRY, SYGVKD. The CDR3 is made up of 16 amino acids. This clone was found once.

This TCR derives from a woman aged 40 to 49 with active or convalescent COVID-19. The V and J genes are TRBV10-3 and TRBJ2-3; D is perhaps TRBD2 (6 bases). Sequencing used peripheral blood. This chain's CDR3 is CAISEGYGGAPDTQYF. In DNA form, the CDR3 reads TGTGCCATCAGTGAGGGCTATGGCGGGGCTCCGGATACGCAGTATTTT.